This record covers a single T cell receptor beta chain. No antigen is known for it. It has no much larger one-base neighbor in the sample; base qualities were not kept. TCRbeta CDR3 regions were amplified from genomic DNA by means of the immunoSEQ Assay, a bias-controlled multiplex PCR. As for the original processing: Within the assay, amplification of reference gene primers was used to estimate how many nucleated cells each sample contained. To quantify the absolute abundance of each unique TCRbeta CDR3 rearrangement, sequence reads were collapsed and filtered. For each sample, productive Simpson clonality was calculated by taking the square root of Simpson's diversity index across productive rearrangements. TCRdb provides this immuneACCESS table in a form limited to in-frame rearrangements. Some clones are lacking; in checked studies, under half of them reflect an unresolved V gene, and why the rest are absent is not known. That table gives V, J and clone size, and the DNA gave D and trimming. The sample has approximately 360,000 clones on record, 89% of them singletons. 0.95% to 1.5% of the sample is taken by the ten largest.

These data are taken from a study of blood T cell repertoires in COVID-19 (dated by TCRdb to 2018 to 2021). A note on the overall study: Collaborator samples came from the United States, Italy and Spain and covered acute and convalescent phases of COVID-19. The repertoires were released in a freely available public database meant as a resource for research on the immune response to SARS-CoV-2. The dataset comprised deeply sampled blood TCRbeta repertoires from subjects exposed to, actively infected with, or recovered from COVID-19. Where available, HLA class I and class II types were obtained from metadata supplied by the sample provider rather than from assay-based typing. Samples were obtained from the ongoing ImmuneRACE study (first 160 participants) and from over 1,000 subjects provided by 6 global collaborators. The material from the prospective study consisted of cDNA or gDNA derived from T cells, B-cell-depleted T cells, or PBMCs. The sample metadata nearly always contained a de-identified subject ID, COVID-19 status, age in years and sex. Overall study outcomes, separate from this receptor: The quantity of clinical and demographic metadata differed by source and by participant and was supplied without curation.

The CDR3 spans 15 residues, from the cysteine through the phenylalanine. The kept DNA is CDR3 alone, 45 bases in frame from the first base. According to the germline V gene, CDR1 reads SGHRS and CDR2 reads YFSETQ. Germline trimming amounts to 1 base on V and 7 bases on J, with 7 as the count of junction bases outside the gene matches. Collaborating institutions collected whole blood in K2EDTA tubes following their own protocols. For TCRbeta analysis, collaborators shipped samples in one of three forms: frozen whole blood, isolated PBMCs, or DNA extracted from either of those sample types. The receptor was derived from a man aged 40-50 years with acute or convalescent COVID-19. Sequencing was performed on peripheral blood. The receptor chain draws on TRBV5-1 and TRBJ2-1; the central 8 bases match TRBD2. At the DNA level, the sequence is TGCGCCAGCAGCTTGCTTGCGGGACTAGATAATGAGCAGTTCTTC. It is translated as CASSLLAGLDNEQFF.